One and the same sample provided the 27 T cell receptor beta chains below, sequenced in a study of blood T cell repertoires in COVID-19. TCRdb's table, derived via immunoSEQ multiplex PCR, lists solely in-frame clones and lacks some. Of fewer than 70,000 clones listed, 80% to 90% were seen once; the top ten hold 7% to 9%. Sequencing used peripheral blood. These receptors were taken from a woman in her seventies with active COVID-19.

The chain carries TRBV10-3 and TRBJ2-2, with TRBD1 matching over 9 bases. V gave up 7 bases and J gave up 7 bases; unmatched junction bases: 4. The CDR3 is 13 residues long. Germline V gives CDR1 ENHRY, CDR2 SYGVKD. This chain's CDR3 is CAIMDRGNGELFF. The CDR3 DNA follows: TGTGCCATCATGGACAGGGGAAACGGGGAGCTGTTTTTT.

CDR3 residues: CASSLRDRDEKLFF. The CDR3 nucleotides read TGTGCCAGCAGTTTGAGGGACAGGGATGAAAAACTGTTTTTT. V is TRBV28 and J is TRBJ1-4; 9 bases are shared with TRBD1. The V segment lost 3 bases and the J segment 6 bases; nucleotides outside the gene matches: 2. This CDR3 is 14 amino acids long. Germline V lookup: CDR1 MDHEN, CDR2 SYDVKM.

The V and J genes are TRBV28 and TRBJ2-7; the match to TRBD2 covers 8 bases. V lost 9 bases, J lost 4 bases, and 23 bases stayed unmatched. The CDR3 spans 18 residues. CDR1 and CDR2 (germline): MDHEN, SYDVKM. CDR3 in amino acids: CARLKRERDVRRAYEQYF. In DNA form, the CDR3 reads TGTGCCAGATTGAAGCGGGAGAGAGATGTAAGGAGGGCTTACGAGCAGTACTTC.

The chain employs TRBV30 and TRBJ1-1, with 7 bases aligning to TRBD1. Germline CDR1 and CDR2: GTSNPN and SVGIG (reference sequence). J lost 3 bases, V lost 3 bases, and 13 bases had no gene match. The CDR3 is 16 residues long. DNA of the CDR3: TGTGCCTGGAGCGCCCCTACAGGGGAATTGTACACTGAAGCTTTCTTT. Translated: CAWSAPTGELYTEAFF. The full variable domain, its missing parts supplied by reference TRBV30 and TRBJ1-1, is SQTIHQWPATLVQPVGSPLSLECTVEGTSNPNLYWYRQAAGRGLQLLFYSVGIGQISSEVPQNLSASRPQDRQFILSSKKLLLSDSGFYLCAWSAPTGELYTEAFFGQGTRLTVV.

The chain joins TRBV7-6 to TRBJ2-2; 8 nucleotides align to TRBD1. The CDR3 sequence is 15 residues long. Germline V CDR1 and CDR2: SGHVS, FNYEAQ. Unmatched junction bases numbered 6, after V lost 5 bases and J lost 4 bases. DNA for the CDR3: TGTGCCAGCAGCGTGACAGGGGTTCGCACCGGGGAGCTGTTTTTT. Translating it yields CASSVTGVRTGELFF.

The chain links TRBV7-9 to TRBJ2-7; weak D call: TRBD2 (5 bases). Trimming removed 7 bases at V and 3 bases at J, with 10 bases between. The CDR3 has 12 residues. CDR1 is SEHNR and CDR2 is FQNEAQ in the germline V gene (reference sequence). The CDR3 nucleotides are TGTGCCAGCAACGGACTTGACTACGAGCAGTACTTC. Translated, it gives CASNGLDYEQYF.

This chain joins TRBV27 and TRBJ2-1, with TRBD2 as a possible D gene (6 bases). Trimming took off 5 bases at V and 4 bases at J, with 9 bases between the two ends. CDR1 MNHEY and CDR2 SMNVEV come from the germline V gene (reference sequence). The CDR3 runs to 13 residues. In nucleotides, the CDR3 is TGTGCCAGCAGTACCCTAGCGTACAATGAGCAGTTCTTC. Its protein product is CASSTLAYNEQFF.

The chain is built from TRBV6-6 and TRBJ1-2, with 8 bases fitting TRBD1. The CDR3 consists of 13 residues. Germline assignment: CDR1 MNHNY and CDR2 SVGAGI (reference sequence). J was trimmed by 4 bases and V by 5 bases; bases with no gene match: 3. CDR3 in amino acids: CASSEGQVYGYTF. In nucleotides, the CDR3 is TGTGCCAGCAGTGAGGGACAGGTCTATGGCTACACCTTC.

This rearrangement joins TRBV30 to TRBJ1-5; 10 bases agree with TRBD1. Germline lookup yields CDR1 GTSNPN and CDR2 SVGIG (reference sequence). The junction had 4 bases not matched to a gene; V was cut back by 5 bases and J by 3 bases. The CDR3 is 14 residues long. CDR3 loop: CAWGTGAYNQPQHF. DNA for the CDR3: TGTGCCTGGGGGACAGGGGCGTACAATCAGCCCCAGCATTTT.

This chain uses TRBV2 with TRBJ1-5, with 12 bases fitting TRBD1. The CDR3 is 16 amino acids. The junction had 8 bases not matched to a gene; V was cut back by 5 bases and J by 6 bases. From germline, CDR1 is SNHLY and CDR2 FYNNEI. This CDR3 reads CASSSGTGGAGQPQHF. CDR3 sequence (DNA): TGTGCCAGCAGTTCCGGGACAGGGGGCGCCGGTCAGCCCCAGCATTTT.

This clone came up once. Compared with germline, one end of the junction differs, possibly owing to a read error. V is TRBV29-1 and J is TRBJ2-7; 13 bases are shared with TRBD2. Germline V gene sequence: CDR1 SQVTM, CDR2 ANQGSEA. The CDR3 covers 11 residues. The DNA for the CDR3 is TGCAGCGTTGATACTAGCGGGAGGGCCTTCTTC. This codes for CSVDTSGRAFF.

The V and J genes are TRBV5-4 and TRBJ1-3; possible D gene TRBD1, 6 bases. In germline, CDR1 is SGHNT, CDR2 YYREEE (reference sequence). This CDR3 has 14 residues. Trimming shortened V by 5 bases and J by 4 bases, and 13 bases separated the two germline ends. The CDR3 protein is CASSSTGNGNTIYF. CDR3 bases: TGTGCCAGCAGTTCAACAGGGAACGGAAACACCATATATTTT.

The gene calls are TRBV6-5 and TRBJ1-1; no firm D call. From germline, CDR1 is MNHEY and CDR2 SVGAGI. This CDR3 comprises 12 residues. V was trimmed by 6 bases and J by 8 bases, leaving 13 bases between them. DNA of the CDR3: TGTGCCAGCAGCAGCGGGGTGACCGAAGCTTTCTTT. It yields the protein CASSSGVTEAFF.

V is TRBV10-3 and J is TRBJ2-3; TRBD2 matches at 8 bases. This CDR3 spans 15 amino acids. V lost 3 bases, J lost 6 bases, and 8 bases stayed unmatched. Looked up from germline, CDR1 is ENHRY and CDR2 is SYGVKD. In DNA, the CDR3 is TGTGCCATCAGTGACTCGGGAGGGCCGAGGGATACGCAGTATTTT. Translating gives CAISDSGGPRDTQYF.

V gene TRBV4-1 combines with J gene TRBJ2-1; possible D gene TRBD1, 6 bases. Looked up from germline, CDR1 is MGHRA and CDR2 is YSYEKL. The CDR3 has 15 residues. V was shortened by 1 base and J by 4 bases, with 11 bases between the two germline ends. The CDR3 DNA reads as TGCGCCAGCAGCCAAGGCCGGACAGTGTACAATGAGCAGTTCTTC. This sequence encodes CASSQGRTVYNEQFF.

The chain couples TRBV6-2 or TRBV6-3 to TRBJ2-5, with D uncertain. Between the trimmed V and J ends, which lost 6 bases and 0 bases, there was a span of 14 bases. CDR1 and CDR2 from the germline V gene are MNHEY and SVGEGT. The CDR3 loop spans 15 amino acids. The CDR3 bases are TGTGCCAGCAGCCAAGAGCAGCGCTACCAAGAGACCCAGTACTTC. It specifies CASSQEQRYQETQYF.

CDR3: CASSGEGLNTGELFF. The CDR3 DNA is TGTGCCAGCAGTGGCGAGGGTCTGAACACCGGGGAGCTGTTTTTT. V gene TRBV2 combines with J gene TRBJ2-2, with TRBD2 as a possible D gene (5 bases). Germline CDR1 reads SNHLY; CDR2 reads FYNNEI. Trimming pared 4 bases from V and 1 base from J, leaving 10 bases between. This CDR3 is 15 amino acids long.

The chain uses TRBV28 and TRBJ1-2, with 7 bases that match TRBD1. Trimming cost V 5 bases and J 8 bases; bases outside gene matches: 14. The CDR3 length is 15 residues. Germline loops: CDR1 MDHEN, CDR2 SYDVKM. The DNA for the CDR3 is TGTGCCAGCAGTCTCTCCCGGGACAGAGCTGTGGGCTACACCTTC. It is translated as CASSLSRDRAVGYTF.

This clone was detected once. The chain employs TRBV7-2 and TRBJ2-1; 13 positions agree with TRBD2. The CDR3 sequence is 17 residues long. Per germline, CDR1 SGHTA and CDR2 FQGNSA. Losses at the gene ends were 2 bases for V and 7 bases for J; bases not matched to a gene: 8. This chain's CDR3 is CASSLSALAGGLNEQFF. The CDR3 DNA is TGTGCCAGCAGCTTAAGCGCACTAGCGGGAGGGCTAAATGAGCAGTTCTTC.

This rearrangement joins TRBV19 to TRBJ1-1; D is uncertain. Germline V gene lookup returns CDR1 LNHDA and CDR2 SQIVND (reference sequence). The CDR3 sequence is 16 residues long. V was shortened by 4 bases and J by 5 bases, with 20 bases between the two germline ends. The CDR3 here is CASSRRQLRTGTEAFF. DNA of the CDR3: TGTGCCAGTAGTAGACGCCAATTACGGACTGGGACTGAAGCTTTCTTT.

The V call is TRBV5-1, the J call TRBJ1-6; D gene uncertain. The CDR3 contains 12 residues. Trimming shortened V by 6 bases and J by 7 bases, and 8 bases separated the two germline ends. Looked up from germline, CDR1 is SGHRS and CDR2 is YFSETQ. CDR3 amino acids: CASTTGNSPLHF. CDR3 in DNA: TGCGCCAGCACCACCGGGAATTCACCCCTCCACTTT.

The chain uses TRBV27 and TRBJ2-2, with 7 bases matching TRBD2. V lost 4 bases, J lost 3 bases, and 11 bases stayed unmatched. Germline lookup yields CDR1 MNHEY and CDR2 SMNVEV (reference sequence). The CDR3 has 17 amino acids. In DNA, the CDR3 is TGTGCCAGCAGTTCCTATAGCGGGTTTCGGGACACCGGGGAGCTGTTTTTT. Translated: CASSSYSGFRDTGELFF.

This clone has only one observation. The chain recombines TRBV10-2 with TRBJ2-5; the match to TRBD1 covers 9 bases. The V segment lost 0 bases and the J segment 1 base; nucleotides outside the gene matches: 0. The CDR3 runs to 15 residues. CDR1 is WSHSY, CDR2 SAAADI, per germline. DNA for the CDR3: TGCGCCAGCAGTGAGTCGACAGGGGGCCAAGAGACCCAGTACTTC. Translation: CASSESTGGQETQYF.

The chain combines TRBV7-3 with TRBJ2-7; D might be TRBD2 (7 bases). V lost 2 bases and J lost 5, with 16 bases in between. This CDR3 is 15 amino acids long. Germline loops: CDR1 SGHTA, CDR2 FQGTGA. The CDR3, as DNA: TGTGCCAGCAGCTTACTAGGGGGGGCTGGCGACGAGCAGTACTTC. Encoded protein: CASSLLGGAGDEQYF.

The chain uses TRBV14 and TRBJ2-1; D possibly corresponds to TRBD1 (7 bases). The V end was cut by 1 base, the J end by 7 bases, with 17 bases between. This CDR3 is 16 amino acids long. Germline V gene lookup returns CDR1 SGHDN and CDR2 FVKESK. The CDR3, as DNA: TGTGCCAGCAGCCAAGCGGGGGACAGCCTTATGAATGAGCAGTTCTTC. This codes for CASSQAGDSLMNEQFF.

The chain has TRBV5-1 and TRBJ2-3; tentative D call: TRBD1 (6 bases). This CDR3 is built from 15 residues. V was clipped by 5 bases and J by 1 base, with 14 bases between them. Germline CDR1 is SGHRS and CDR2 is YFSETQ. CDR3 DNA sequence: TGCGCCAGCAGTAGGGGGTCGGAAGGCACAGATACGCAGTATTTT. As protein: CASSRGSEGTDTQYF. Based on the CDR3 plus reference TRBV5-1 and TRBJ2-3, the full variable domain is KAGVTQTPRYLIKTRGQQVTLSCSPISGHRSVSWYQQTPGQGLQFLFEYFSETQRNKGNFPGRFSGRQFSNSRSEMNVSTLELGDSALYLCASSRGSEGTDTQYFGPGTRLTVL.

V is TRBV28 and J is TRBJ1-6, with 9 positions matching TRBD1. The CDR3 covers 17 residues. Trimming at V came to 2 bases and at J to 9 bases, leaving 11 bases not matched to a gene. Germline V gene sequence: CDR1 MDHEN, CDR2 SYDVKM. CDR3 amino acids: CASSLVGQGVLGSPLHF. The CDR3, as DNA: TGTGCCAGCAGTTTAGTGGGACAGGGTGTTTTGGGTTCACCCCTCCACTTT.